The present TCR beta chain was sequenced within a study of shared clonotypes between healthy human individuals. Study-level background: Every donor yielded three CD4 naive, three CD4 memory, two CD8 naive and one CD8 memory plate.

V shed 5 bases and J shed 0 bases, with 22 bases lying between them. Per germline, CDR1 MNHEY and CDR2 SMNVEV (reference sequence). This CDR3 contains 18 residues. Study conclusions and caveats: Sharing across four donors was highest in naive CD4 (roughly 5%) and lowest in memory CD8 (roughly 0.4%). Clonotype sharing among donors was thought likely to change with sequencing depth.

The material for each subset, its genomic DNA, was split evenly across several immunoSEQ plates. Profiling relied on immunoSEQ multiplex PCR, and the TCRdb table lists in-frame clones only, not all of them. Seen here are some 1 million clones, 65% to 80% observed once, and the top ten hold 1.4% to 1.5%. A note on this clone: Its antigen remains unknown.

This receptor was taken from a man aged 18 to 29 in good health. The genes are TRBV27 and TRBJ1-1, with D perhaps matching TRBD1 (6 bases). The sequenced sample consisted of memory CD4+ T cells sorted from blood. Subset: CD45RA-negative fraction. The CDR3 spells CASSRVGGGLGLNTEAFF. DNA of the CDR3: TGTGCCAGCAGTAGGGTTGGCGGGGGGCTAGGGCTGAACACTGAAGCTTTCTTT.